This T cell receptor (beta chain) came from a study of T cell repertoires in cytomegalovirus infection. Study-wide context: In the study, CMV epitopes included recently identified HLA-C-restricted and well-studied HLA-B-restricted ones. Public TCR beta signature analysis indicated the presence of both CMV infection and matching HLA type.

Study results and caveats: Carriers of CMV and the relevant HLA type were discriminated by public TCR beta frequency. Clonotype analysis showed dominance of the ex vivo response by HLA-C-restricted CMV-specific TCR beta clonotypes.

Details on this clonotype: The antigen remains unidentified. Germline is not matched at one junction end, which may reflect a read error.

Germline loops: CDR1 SGHVS, CDR2 FNYEAQ. This CDR3 is built from 17 residues. Via MiXCR, TCRdb re-called the reads, giving one row per CDR3 protein. Of about 770,000 distinct CDR3 sequences in the sample, around 29% were seen once. This sequence joins TRBV7-6 and TRBJ2-2; 9 bases are a match to TRBD1. The sample in question was cultured CD8+ T cells from PBMCs, obtained from culture after CMV antigen stimulation. The receptor's source is a human donor in good health (CMV status not recorded). Some clones in this sample may be carry-over from other donors' samples. The CDR3 reads CASSLSRGQGSAGELFF. As DNA, the CDR3 is TGTGCTAGCAGCTTATCACGGGGACAGGGTTCGGCCGGGGAGCTGTTTTTT.